Listed here are 28 T cell receptor beta chains from one sample, sequenced in a study of CD8 T cells in ankylosing spondylitis. The antigens for these receptors are not known. Study-wide results and limits: A TCR beta motif of eight highly homologous variants appeared characteristic of ankylosing spondylitis blood.

TCRdb independently ran MiXCR on the 5' RACE reads; one entry per CDR3 protein. The sample carries roughly 400,000 distinct CDR3 sequences, approximately 20% recorded once. Sequenced material: blood, either unsorted or a sorted T cell fraction (not recorded which). Every receptor here comes from a male donor with ankylosing spondylitis.

This clonotype turned up a few times. The genes are TRBV18 and TRBJ1-3; D is ambiguous. Trimming cost V 2 bases and J 0 bases, with 8 bases left between them. This CDR3 contains 15 residues. The germline CDR1 and CDR2 sequences are KGHSH and LQKENI. As DNA, the CDR3 is TGTGCCAGCTCACCAGAGCTCCACTCTGGAAACACCATATATTTT. This codes for CASSPELHSGNTIYF. The full variable domain, rest sourced from reference TRBV18 and TRBJ1-3, is NAGVMQNPRHLVRRRGQEARLRCSPMKGHSHVYWYRQLPEEGLKFMVYLQKENIIDESGMPKERFSAEFPKEGPSILRIQQVVRGDSAAYFCASSPELHSGNTIYFGEGSWLTVV.

This clonotype was recorded a few times. One end of the junction varies from germline; a read error may be responsible. The rearrangement uses TRBV7-7 and TRBJ2-1; weak D call: TRBD2 (5 bases). CDR1 and CDR2 from the germline V gene are SSHAT and FNYEAQ (reference sequence). The CDR3 is 16 amino acids. As DNA, the CDR3 is TGTGCTAGCAGCTTAGGTCCAGCGGAGCGTTACAATGAGCAGTTCTTC. This sequence encodes CASSLGPAERYNEQFF.

The V and J genes are TRBV5-1 and TRBJ1-1; D remains ambiguous. Trimming took 0 bases from V and 2 from J, leaving 8 bases between them. CDR1 and CDR2 (germline): SGHRS, YFSETQ. The CDR3 totals 14 residues. The CDR3 DNA reads TGCGCCAGCAGCTTGGACAGCATCAACACTGAAGCTTTCTTT. Protein sequence: CASSLDSINTEAFF.

The rearrangement links TRBV5-1 to TRBJ2-5; D is uncertain. V dropped 3 bases and J dropped 1 base, with 13 bases sitting between them. This CDR3 has 15 amino acids. In germline, CDR1 is SGHRS, CDR2 YFSETQ. DNA of the CDR3: TGCGCCAGCAGCTATTACCTCCAGGCCCAAGAGACCCAGTACTTC. Translated, it gives CASSYYLQAQETQYF.

This clonotype was seen many times. The CDR3 is CASSYPYVNTEAFF. Here the CDR3 DNA reads TGTGCCAGCAGCTACCCCTACGTGAACACTGAAGCTTTCTTT. The chain combines TRBV7-9 with TRBJ1-1, with D unclear. From germline, CDR1 is SEHNR and CDR2 FQNEAQ (reference sequence). The CDR3 runs to 14 residues. V lost 4 bases to trimming and J lost 0 bases, with 9 bases between them.

V gene TRBV5-1 combines with J gene TRBJ2-3; D possibly uses TRBD1 or TRBD2 (6 bases each). Per the germline V gene, CDR1 is SGHRS and CDR2 is YFSETQ. Trimming stripped 5 bases from V and 2 bases from J, with 15 bases between. CDR3 length equals 15 residues. The CDR3 DNA sequence: TGCGCCAGCAGTATCCGGAGGGGGACCACAGATACGCAGTATTTT. This codes for CASSIRRGTTDTQYF. Combining the CDR3 with reference TRBV5-1 and TRBJ2-3 gives the whole variable domain KAGVTQTPRYLIKTRGQQVTLSCSPISGHRSVSWYQQTPGQGLQFLFEYFSETQRNKGNFPGRFSGRQFSNSRSEMNVSTLELGDSALYLCASSIRRGTTDTQYFGPGTRLTVL.

The table lists this clonotype with a few counts. V gene TRBV7-2 combines with J gene TRBJ2-1, with unresolved D. V lost 7 bases and J lost 5, with 15 bases in between. Germline CDR1 is SGHTA and CDR2 is FQGNSA. The CDR3 sequence is 14 residues long. The CDR3 is CASTKDFGHNEQFF. DNA for the CDR3: TGTGCCAGCACGAAGGATTTTGGACACAATGAGCAGTTCTTC.

This clonotype has a count of ten or more. The V and J genes are TRBV7-3 and TRBJ1-4; no reliable D call. Trimming removed 1 base from V and 8 bases from J, with 14 bases in between. Looked up from germline, CDR1 is SGHTA and CDR2 is FQGTGA. The CDR3 is 15 residues long. The CDR3 nucleotides are TGTGCCAGCAGCTTAAGGGCGGGAGTACGCGAAAAACTGTTTTTT. Its translation is CASSLRAGVREKLFF.

The genes are TRBV9 and TRBJ2-1; tentatively, D is TRBD2 (6 bases). V dropped 2 bases and J dropped 8 bases, with 14 bases sitting between them. The germline gives CDR1 SGDLS, CDR2 YYNGEE. The CDR3 spans 14 residues. The chain's CDR3 is CASSVLTRGDEQFF. CDR3 DNA: TGTGCCAGCAGCGTCTTGACTAGAGGGGATGAGCAGTTCTTC.

This chain connects TRBV10-1 to TRBJ2-3; D not certain. Trimming shortened V by 3 bases and J by 0 bases, and 7 bases separated the two germline ends. The CDR3 sequence is 14 residues long. Germline CDR1 is WNHNN and CDR2 is SYGVQD (reference sequence). The CDR3 spells CASSEPDSTDTQYF. The CDR3 DNA sequence: TGCGCCAGCAGTGAACCGGACAGCACAGATACGCAGTATTTT.

In its sample, this clonotype was seen once. The J gene is TRBJ2-7, the V gene TRBV28; 7 nucleotides line up with TRBD2. Germline V CDR1 and CDR2: MDHEN, SYDVKM. This CDR3 has 14 residues. V lost 2 bases and J lost 4; bases outside the gene matches: 5. CDR3 region: CASSLDSGVYEQYF. The CDR3 region has the DNA TGTGCCAGCAGTTTAGACAGCGGGGTTTACGAGCAGTACTTC.

This clonotype came up many times. For the CDR3, the DNA is TGTGCCAGCAGTCCCGGTCGAAACAATGAGCAGTTCTTC. Its translation is CASSPGRNNEQFF. The chain recombines TRBV18 with TRBJ2-1; D not certain. The V end was cut by 8 bases, the J end by 5 bases, with 13 bases between. The CDR3 has 13 residues. The germline V gene has CDR1 KGHSH and CDR2 LQKENI.

V is TRBV9 and J is TRBJ2-2; either TRBD1 or TRBD2 may supply D (5 bases each). Germline V gene data show CDR1 as SGDLS and CDR2 as YYNGEE. V was clipped by 4 bases and J by 3 bases, with 10 bases between them. CDR3 length: 14 residues. The CDR3 nucleotides are TGTGCCAGCAGCTCCATGGGGGACACCGGGGAGCTGTTTTTT. This gives the protein CASSSMGDTGELFF. Together with reference TRBV9 and TRBJ2-2, the CDR3 gives the full variable domain: DSGVTQTPKHLITATGQRVTLRCSPRSGDLSVYWYQQSLDQGLQFLIQYYNGEERAKGNILERFSAQQFPDLHSELNLSSLELGDSALYFCASSSMGDTGELFFGEGSRLTVL.

CDR3 in amino acids: CASSPYGDTQYF. CDR3 DNA sequence: TGTGCCAGCAGCCCGTATGGAGATACGCAGTATTTT. The chain carries TRBV7-8 and TRBJ2-3, with D unclear. The CDR3 contains 12 residues. The V gene lost 5 bases and the J gene lost 5 bases, with 8 bases spanning the gap. CDR1 is SGHVS and CDR2 is FQNEAQ in the germline V gene.

The genes are TRBV11-2 and TRBJ2-2; 11 positions agree with TRBD1. The junction had 10 bases not matched to a gene; V was cut back by 7 bases and J by 6 bases. Germline V gene sequence: CDR1 SGHAT, CDR2 FQNNGV. The CDR3 length is 16 residues. This CDR3 is CASKIPDRGRSGELFF. CDR3 bases: TGTGCCAGCAAAATCCCGGACAGGGGGCGTTCCGGGGAGCTGTTTTTT.

The chain carries TRBV12-3 or TRBV12-4 and TRBJ2-7; 7 bases agree with TRBD1. The J segment lost 6 bases and the V segment lost 2 bases, leaving 10 bases of the junction unmatched. The CDR3 runs 15 residues. In DNA, the CDR3 is TGTGCCAGCAGTTTAAGGGGGCGAATGCTGGGCGAGCAGTACTTC. Its translation: CASSLRGRMLGEQYF.

This clonotype occurred many times. The rearrangement joins TRBV27 to TRBJ2-1; 11 positions match TRBD1. The trim removed 6 bases at V and 3 bases at J, leaving 4 bases unmatched. This CDR3 contains 15 residues. Per germline, CDR1 MNHEY and CDR2 SMNVEV (reference sequence). In DNA, the CDR3 is TGTGCCAGCAGAAAAGGGACAGGGGGCTACAATGAGCAGTTCTTC. Its protein product is CASRKGTGGYNEQFF.

This rearrangement joins TRBV7-9 to TRBJ1-1; no reliable D call. V dropped 2 bases and J dropped 1 base, with 5 bases sitting between them. The CDR3 extends over 13 amino acids. The germline V gene has CDR1 SEHNR and CDR2 FQNEAQ (reference sequence). This chain's CDR3 is CASSLPQNTEAFF. For the CDR3, the DNA is TGTGCCAGCAGCTTACCGCAGAACACTGAAGCTTTCTTT.

This rearrangement joins TRBV7-9 to TRBJ2-7; 8 bases are shared with TRBD2. The V gene's germline CDR1 is SEHNR and CDR2 FQNEAQ (reference sequence). This CDR3 spans 15 amino acids. V shed 6 bases, J shed 1 base, and the junction held 8 bases outside the gene matches. The CDR3 DNA follows: TGTGCCAGCAGGGAAAGCGGGAGCGGGTCCTACGAGCAGTACTTC. It yields the protein CASRESGSGSYEQYF.

The chain uses TRBV7-2 and TRBJ1-2; D is unresolved. The CDR3 loop spans 14 amino acids. Germline V lookup: CDR1 SGHTA, CDR2 FQGNSA. The ends were cut back, 6 bases at V and 2 bases at J, with 13 bases in the middle. The DNA of the CDR3 is TGTGCCAGCAGTGGGATCCGTTACAACTATGGCTACACCTTC. It yields the protein CASSGIRYNYGYTF. Supplemented by reference TRBV7-2 and TRBJ1-2, the full variable domain reads GAGVSQSPSNKVTEKGKDVELRCDPISGHTALYWYRQSLGQGLEFLIYFQGNSAPDKSGLPSDRFSAERTGGSVSTLTIQRTQQEDSAVYLCASSGIRYNYGYTFGSGTRLTVV.

This clonotype was seen a few times. This chain uses TRBV28 with TRBJ2-5, with 13 bases matching TRBD2. V shed 5 bases, J shed 7 bases, and the junction held 7 bases outside the gene matches. Germline CDR1 and CDR2: MDHEN and SYDVKM. CDR3 length equals 15 residues. CDR3 in DNA: TGTGCCAGCAGTACTAGCGGGAGGGCGATGGGGACCCAGTACTTC. Amino acid sequence: CASSTSGRAMGTQYF.

V usage is TRBV5-1 and J usage is TRBJ2-1; D possibly corresponds to TRBD1 (5 bases). This CDR3 spans 15 amino acids. CDR1 is SGHRS and CDR2 is YFSETQ in the germline V gene. The germline V and J ends were trimmed by 4 bases and 4 bases, with 15 bases remaining between them. CDR3 coding DNA: TGCGCCAGCAGCCAGATGCCTCAGGGTTACAATGAGCAGTTCTTC. As protein: CASSQMPQGYNEQFF.

The table lists this clonotype with a few counts. The gene calls are TRBV2 and TRBJ2-5, with 7 bases lining up with TRBD1. Losses at the gene ends were 5 bases for V and 4 bases for J; bases not matched to a gene: 7. Germline values: CDR1 SNHLY, CDR2 FYNNEI. The CDR3 has 14 residues. The DNA of the CDR3 is TGTGCCAGCAGTTTGACAGGGACAGCAGAGACCCAGTACTTC. Amino acid sequence: CASSLTGTAETQYF.

This chain links TRBV9 with TRBJ1-1; maybe TRBD1 (5 bases). The CDR3 consists of 14 residues. The V and J ends lost 1 base and 11 bases respectively, with 18 bases between them. The germline V gene encodes CDR1 SGDLS and CDR2 YYNGEE. The CDR3 sequence: CASSVHGDGVRAFF. DNA for the CDR3: TGTGCCAGCAGCGTACATGGGGACGGAGTTCGGGCTTTCTTT.

The rearrangement joins TRBV20-1 to TRBJ2-7; possibly TRBD2 for D (5 bases). Trimming stripped 5 bases from V and 3 bases from J, with 14 bases between. Germline-derived CDR1 and CDR2 are DFQATT and SNEGSKA (reference sequence). The CDR3 spans 13 residues. Here the CDR3 reads CSAQRPAVYEQYF. Here the CDR3 DNA reads TGCAGTGCTCAGAGGCCAGCGGTCTACGAGCAGTACTTC.

This chain links TRBV6-1 with TRBJ1-2; perhaps TRBD1 as D (6 bases). The V end lost 3 bases, the J end lost 4 bases, and 12 bases lay between the germline ends. The CDR3 runs to 14 residues. From germline, CDR1 is MNHNS and CDR2 SASEGT. The CDR3 DNA is TGTGCCAGCAGTGAGAACCGACAGGTCTATGGCTACACCTTC. Translating it yields CASSENRQVYGYTF.

This clonotype turned up a few times. This sequence joins TRBV5-1 and TRBJ2-1; 13 positions agree with TRBD2. The germline V gene encodes CDR1 SGHRS and CDR2 YFSETQ. V shed 4 bases and J 6 bases; nucleotides not matched to a gene: 4. This CDR3 is built from 15 residues. As DNA, the CDR3 is TGCGCCAGCAGCCCACTAGCGGGGGGGGGCAATGAGCAGTTCTTC. Translation gives CASSPLAGGGNEQFF.

This clonotype was observed a handful of times. The chain combines TRBV21-1 with TRBJ2-2; the D call of TRBD2 is as the table states it, not checked on the DNA. TRBV21-1 is an annotated pseudogene. This CDR3 has 17 amino acids. The CDR3 loop is CASSSGAGEYQGGELFF. The CDR3 DNA follows: TGTGCCAGCAGTTCGGGCGCGGGAGAGTATCAGGGCGGGGAGCTGTTTTTT.